The T cell receptor (beta chain) under discussion was sequenced for a study of blood T cell repertoires in COVID-19. This clone was observed a single time. Germline V gene data show CDR1 as SQVTM and CDR2 as ANQGSEA. The CDR3 sequence is 13 residues long. Trimming removed 3 bases from V and 1 base from J, with 9 bases in between. In the authors' workflow: Amplification of reference gene primers provided the estimated nucleated cell counts. Clones were read by immunoSEQ multiplex PCR, and TCRdb kept only the in-frame ones, dropping some. That table is the source of V, J and clone size, and D and trimming were worked out from the DNA. This table holds some 150,000 clones, about 82% found once.

The sequenced sample was peripheral blood. The TCR sequence derives from a woman between 55 and 75 years old with acute or convalescent COVID-19. The gene calls are TRBV29-1 and TRBJ1-2, with D tentatively TRBD1 (6 bases). The CDR3 nucleotides read TGCAGCGTTGACGACAGGATTAACTATGGCTACACCTTC. Translation gives CSVDDRINYGYTF.